Each of the 27 T cell receptor beta chains below was sequenced from the same sample in a study of a mutant IDH1 vaccine in newly diagnosed glioma. Antigens of these TCRs are unknown. Sequencing used immunoSEQ multiplex PCR; TCRdb keeps in-frame clones, though not all of them. The repertoire holds over 50,000 clones, about three quarters seen once, with around 4.6% in the top ten. Stated time point: week 47, end of study. All doses held 300 ug of mutant IDH1 20-mer peptide, with topical imiquimod. The source was PBMCs, collected from a glioma patient whose treatment included an IDH1 peptide vaccine. The receptors were gathered from a woman aged 40 to 50 with glioma. Some clones in this sample may be carry-over from other donors' samples.

This chain connects TRBV11-2 to TRBJ2-7, with D maybe TRBD1 (5 bases). The CDR3 totals 14 residues. V was cut by 2 bases and J by 9 bases, with 17 bases left in between. Germline CDR1 and CDR2: SGHAT and FQNNGV. CDR3 DNA sequence: TGTGCCAGCAGCTTACGCGGACACACGTCGGGGCAGTACTTC. Encoded protein: CASSLRGHTSGQYF.

The chain links TRBV27 to TRBJ2-5; D remains ambiguous. CDR1 and CDR2 (germline): MNHEY, SMNVEV (reference sequence). Trimming took 5 bases from V and 5 from J, leaving 12 bases between them. This CDR3 is built from 13 residues. CDR3 in DNA: TGTGCCAGCAGTCCACGGAGTATGGAGACCCAGTACTTC. This sequence encodes CASSPRSMETQYF.

This clone was recorded once. The rearrangement uses TRBV6-5 and TRBJ1-2, with D perhaps TRBD1 (5 bases). The CDR3 sequence is 13 residues long. Germline V gene sequence: CDR1 MNHEY, CDR2 SVGAGI. The V end lost 5 bases, the J end lost 4 bases, and 11 bases lay between the germline ends. CDR3 sequence reads: CASSGRASYGYTF. CDR3 sequence (DNA): TGTGCCAGCAGTGGCAGGGCATCCTATGGCTACACCTTC.

There are a few counts of this clone. The chain combines TRBV7-9 with TRBJ2-5, with 8 bases lining up with TRBD1. The CDR3 loop spans 16 amino acids. The germline CDR1 and CDR2 sequences are SEHNR and FQNEAQ (reference sequence). Unmatched junction bases numbered 12, after V lost 5 bases and J lost 4 bases. The CDR3 coding sequence is TGTGCCAGCAGCCCCGCGGCAGGGGGCTTGCGAGAGACCCAGTACTTC. Residues: CASSPAAGGLRETQYF.

The V and J genes are TRBV6-1 and TRBJ2-7; D is perhaps TRBD1 (6 bases). Trimming left V 3 bases short and J 2 bases short, with 17 bases between. CDR3 length: 16 residues. Germline values: CDR1 MNHNS, CDR2 SASEGT. As DNA, the CDR3 is TGTGCCAGCAGTGACATCAGGGGAGCGCTGCCCTACGAGCAGTACTTC. Its translation: CASSDIRGALPYEQYF.

V usage is TRBV30 and J usage is TRBJ1-1, with TRBD1 matching over 9 bases. V shed 5 bases, J shed 10 bases, and the junction held 8 bases outside the gene matches. Germline-derived CDR1 and CDR2 are GTSNPN and SVGIG (reference sequence). The CDR3 spans 12 residues. The CDR3 protein is CAWGGQGWGAFF. For the CDR3, the DNA is TGTGCCTGGGGGGGACAGGGCTGGGGAGCTTTCTTT.

This rearrangement joins TRBV7-2 to TRBJ1-6; perhaps TRBD1 as D (6 bases). The germline CDR1 and CDR2 sequences are SGHTA and FQGNSA. The V end lost 5 bases, the J end lost 10 bases, and 18 bases lay between the germline ends. The length of the CDR3 is 15 residues. DNA for the CDR3: TGTGCCAGCAGCCCAGCGACAGGTTTAACATCACCCCTCCACTTT. It yields the protein CASSPATGLTSPLHF.

This rearrangement joins TRBV27 to TRBJ1-2, with D possibly matching TRBD1 (6 bases). CDR1 MNHEY and CDR2 SMNVEV come from the germline V gene (reference sequence). CDR3 length: 14 residues. Trimming left V 3 bases short and J 5 bases short, with 13 bases between. The CDR3: CASSLFRDNYGYTF. The DNA for the CDR3 is TGTGCCAGCAGTTTGTTTCGGGACAATTATGGCTACACCTTC.

The gene calls are TRBV11-2 and TRBJ1-1, with D possibly matching TRBD1 (6 bases). Between the trimmed V and J ends, which lost 5 bases and 7 bases, there was a span of 11 bases. This CDR3 region has 12 residues. CDR1 and CDR2 (germline): SGHAT, FQNNGV. The CDR3 is CASSLWTDEAFF. The CDR3 DNA is TGTGCCAGCAGCCTCTGGACAGATGAAGCTTTCTTT.

This clone was recorded a few times. The rearrangement uses TRBV7-9 and TRBJ1-2; no definite D call. Germline V CDR1 and CDR2: SEHNR, FQNEAQ (reference sequence). The CDR3 has 12 residues. V was clipped by 1 base and J by 8 bases, with 8 bases between them. CDR3 sequence (DNA): TGTGCCAGCAGCTTAGAGGCGGGCGGCTACACCTTC. Translated, it gives CASSLEAGGYTF.

This clone was seen only once. The chain employs TRBV11-2 and TRBJ2-7, with unresolved D. The CDR3 has 12 amino acids. The V end was cut by 3 bases, the J end by 0 bases, with 3 bases between. Germline loops: CDR1 SGHAT, CDR2 FQNNGV. In nucleotides, the CDR3 is TGTGCCAGCAGCTTGAGCTCCTACGAGCAGTACTTC. It translates to CASSLSSYEQYF.

The chain links TRBV30 to TRBJ2-5; maybe TRBD2 (5 bases). The CDR3 runs 13 residues. V lost 0 bases and J 5 bases, leaving 10 bases between the germline ends. Germline lookup yields CDR1 GTSNPN and CDR2 SVGIG (reference sequence). CDR3 coding DNA: TGTGCCTGGAGTGTACACGGGGTGGAGACCCAGTACTTC. Translating it yields CAWSVHGVETQYF.

This clone has a single count. V and J are TRBV4-1 and TRBJ1-5; TRBD1 is a possible D gene (6 bases). Trimming removed 1 base at V and 7 bases at J, with 20 bases between. The CDR3 has 17 amino acids. The V gene's germline CDR1 is MGHRA and CDR2 YSYEKL. For the CDR3, the DNA is TGCGCCAGCAGCCAAGGGGGGCAGGGCGGGGCAAGGCAGCCCCAGCATTTT. It translates to CASSQGGQGGARQPQHF.

This clone showed up just a few times. The chain has TRBV21-1 and TRBJ1-2. TRBV21-1 is labeled a pseudogene. The CDR3 has 14 amino acids. CDR3 bases: TGTGCCAGCAGCAAAGAGGGTTGGGGCTATGGCTACACCTTC. Its translation: CASSKEGWGYGYTF.

The rearrangement links TRBV5-6 to TRBJ1-2, with 8 bases identical to TRBD1. J lost 4 bases, V lost 5 bases, and 10 bases had no gene match. The CDR3 runs to 15 residues. Germline values: CDR1 SGHDT, CDR2 YYEEEE. CDR3 in amino acids: CASRAGTGYIYGYTF. In nucleotides, the CDR3 is TGTGCCAGCAGGGCCGGGACAGGCTACATCTATGGCTACACCTTC.

This clone was recorded once. The chain uses TRBV5-1 and TRBJ2-2; unclear D gene. V was pared by 0 bases and J by 4 bases, with 10 bases between. There are 15 residues in the CDR3. CDR1 is SGHRS, CDR2 YFSETQ, per germline. CDR3 sequence (DNA): TGCGCCAGCAGCTTGGAGTCGCCCTTCACCGGGGAGCTGTTTTTT. Translated, it gives CASSLESPFTGELFF.

The J gene is TRBJ1-2, the V gene TRBV7-9; 8 bases align to TRBD1. This CDR3 spans 15 amino acids. V lost 4 bases to trimming and J lost 0 bases; unmatched junction nucleotides: 4. Germline assignment: CDR1 SEHNR and CDR2 FQNEAQ (reference sequence). The CDR3: CASSSTGDANYGYTF. DNA for the CDR3: TGTGCCAGCAGCTCGACAGGGGATGCTAACTATGGCTACACCTTC.

The rearrangement links TRBV6-5 to TRBJ2-5; perhaps TRBD2 as D (5 bases). This CDR3 contains 15 residues. Germline V lookup: CDR1 MNHEY, CDR2 SVGAGI. V dropped 2 bases and J dropped 9 bases, with 19 bases sitting between them. The CDR3 bases are TGTGCCAGCAGTTACGCCCACTTGGACTCCTGGGCCCAGTACTTC. Its protein is CASSYAHLDSWAQYF.

This clone was picked up one time. This chain joins TRBV9 and TRBJ2-1, with no clear D. The germline V and J ends were trimmed by 0 bases and 4 bases, with 2 bases remaining between them. The V gene's germline CDR1 is SGDLS and CDR2 YYNGEE. The CDR3 sequence is 12 residues long. The CDR3 DNA reads TGTGCCAGCAGCGTAGGATACAATGAGCAGTTCTTC. This encodes CASSVGYNEQFF.

The chain combines TRBV7-8 with TRBJ1-2; no firm D call. Germline V gene sequence: CDR1 SGHVS, CDR2 FQNEAQ. V lost 5 bases, J lost 4 bases, and 11 bases lay in between. The CDR3 length is 13 residues. DNA of the CDR3: TGTGCCAGCAGCCTACCAAATGCCTATGGCTACACCTTC. Its translation is CASSLPNAYGYTF.

V is TRBV5-6 and J is TRBJ1-5; TRBD1 might be the D (5 bases). Germline CDR1 SGHDT, CDR2 YYEEEE. Trimming pared 0 bases from V and 9 bases from J, leaving 13 bases between. The CDR3 is 14 residues long. This CDR3 reads CASSLGQGLRPQHF. CDR3 bases: TGTGCCAGCAGCTTGGGGCAGGGTTTAAGGCCCCAGCATTTT.

This clone was detected a few times. V gene TRBV29-1 combines with J gene TRBJ1-5; 10 bases map to TRBD1. After removal of 6 bases from V and 7 bases from J, the junction contained 6 bases not matched to a gene. This CDR3 has 13 amino acids. Germline CDR1 is SQVTM and CDR2 is ANQGSEA. In DNA form, the CDR3 reads TGCAGCGTAGCCGGGACAGGGGACCAGCCCCAGCATTTT. Its protein product is CSVAGTGDQPQHF.

The chain employs TRBV20-1 and TRBJ2-3; no firm D call. This CDR3 comprises 11 residues. The germline CDR1 and CDR2 sequences are DFQATT and SNEGSKA (reference sequence). V gave up 6 bases and J gave up 3 bases, with 7 bases separating them. In DNA form, the CDR3 reads TGCAGTGCAATAGTAACAGATACGCAGTATTTT. It encodes CSAIVTDTQYF.

The rearrangement links TRBV5-1 to TRBJ2-1, with 11 nucleotides matching TRBD2. J gave up 3 bases and V 1 base, and 3 bases lay outside the gene matches. Per the germline V gene, CDR1 is SGHRS and CDR2 is YFSETQ. The CDR3 covers 16 residues. CDR3 nucleotides: TGCGCCAGCAGCTTGACCGGGACTAGCGGCTACAATGAGCAGTTCTTC. It encodes CASSLTGTSGYNEQFF. The full variable domain, in which reference TRBV5-1 and TRBJ2-1 provide the parts outside the CDR3, is KAGVTQTPRYLIKTRGQQVTLSCSPISGHRSVSWYQQTPGQGLQFLFEYFSETQRNKGNFPGRFSGRQFSNSRSEMNVSTLELGDSALYLCASSLTGTSGYNEQFFGPGTRLTVL.

The chain employs TRBV27 and TRBJ1-1; D not certain. The CDR3 runs to 13 residues. Trimming took off 6 bases at V and 0 bases at J, with 8 bases between the two ends. Germline V gene lookup returns CDR1 MNHEY and CDR2 SMNVEV (reference sequence). The CDR3 is CASRNDLNTEAFF. The CDR3, as DNA: TGTGCCAGCAGAAACGATCTGAACACTGAAGCTTTCTTT.

The V gene is TRBV18, the J gene TRBJ2-3; 8 bases align to TRBD1. This CDR3 is built from 16 residues. The V segment lost 6 bases and the J segment 3 bases; nucleotides outside the gene matches: 11. The germline V gene encodes CDR1 KGHSH and CDR2 LQKENI. The CDR3 DNA follows: TGTGCCAGCTCCCTAGCTCCCAGGGGGCGGACAGATACGCAGTATTTT. It codes for CASSLAPRGRTDTQYF. Variable domain in full (rest from reference TRBV18 and TRBJ2-3): NAGVMQNPRHLVRRRGQEARLRCSPMKGHSHVYWYRQLPEEGLKFMVYLQKENIIDESGMPKERFSAEFPKEGPSILRIQQVVRGDSAAYFCASSLAPRGRTDTQYFGPGTRLTVL.

The chain links TRBV7-8 to TRBJ2-7; either TRBD1 or TRBD2 may fit D (5 bases each). The CDR3 loop spans 15 amino acids. CDR1 SGHVS and CDR2 FQNEAQ come from the germline V gene. The ends were cut back, 4 bases at V and 1 base at J, with 14 bases in the middle. The CDR3 sequence: CASSSRGVTSYEQYF. CDR3 nucleotides: TGTGCCAGCAGCTCCAGAGGGGTTACTTCCTACGAGCAGTACTTC.